These T cell receptor beta chains were read from a single sample in a study of blood T cell repertoires in COVID-19. Assay: immunoSEQ multiplex PCR; the TCRdb copy retains only in-frame clones and omits some. The sample contains 200,000 to 250,000 clones, 85% of which appear only once. Sequenced material: peripheral blood. These receptor sequences come from a man aged 45 to 65 who had recovered from COVID-19. CDR3s include the opening cysteine and the closing phenylalanine or tryptophan. The order of the fields is clone size, D gene, V gene, J gene, CDR3 DNA, CDR3 protein. A D gene is named only where the DNA matches it firmly. Expanded clones are given a class, and other clones once, few, many or no size at all.

.,TRBD2,TRBV11-2,TRBJ2-1,TGTGCCAGCAGCTTCTCGAGCGGGAGGGCTAATGAGCAGTTCTTC,CASSFSSGRANEQFF
.,.,TRBV27,TRBJ2-3,TGTGCCAGCGCAAAGCTAGCGCCTACTAGCACAGATACGCAGTATTTT,CASAKLAPTSTDTQYF
few,.,TRBV19,TRBJ2-1,TGTGCCAGTAGTATAGGCAGACTTCGTGCGCTTGCGAATGAGCAGTTCTTC,CASSIGRLRALANEQFF
.,.,TRBV5-1,TRBJ1-5,TGCGCCAGCAGCTTGTCTGCGGGCGGGGGTCAGCCCCAGCATTTT,CASSLSAGGGQPQHF
.,.,TRBV28,TRBJ1-1,TGTGCCAGCCTGAGAGGGGGGGTGGGCACTGAAGCTTTCTTT,CASLRGGVGTEAFF
.,TRBD2,TRBV3-1/TRBV3-2,TRBJ2-7,TGTGCCAGCAGCCCTGCTAGCGGGAGGTCCTACGAGCAGTACTTC,CASSPASGRSYEQYF
.,.,TRBV5-1,TRBJ1-6,TGCGCCAGCAGCTTGGAGCCACAGTATAATTCACCCCTCCACTTT,CASSLEPQYNSPLHF
many,.,TRBV5-6,TRBJ2-7,TGTGCCAGCAGCCCATTAGGGGAGGACGACTACGAGCAGTACTTC,CASSPLGEDDYEQYF
.,.,TRBV19,TRBJ1-4,TGTGCCAGTAGTATAGGCGGGAAAAAACTGTTTTTT,CASSIGGKKLFF
.,TRBD1,TRBV11-2,TRBJ1-1,TGTGCCAGCAGCTTACCCCGACAGGGGTGGACTGAAGCTTTCTTT,CASSLPRQGWTEAFF
.,TRBD2,TRBV5-4,TRBJ2-2,TGTGCCAGCATCCACTCTGGGGGGGTGAACACCGGGGAGCTGTTTTTT,CASIHSGGVNTGELFF
.,.,TRBV27,TRBJ1-5,TGTGCCAGCAGTTCATACAGGGATGGCAATCAGCCCCAGCATTTT,CASSSYRDGNQPQHF
.,TRBD2,TRBV25-1,TRBJ2-7,TGTGCCAGCGGCCCACAGGCGTCGACGGCGGGAGGCCCCTACGAGCAGTACTTC,CASGPQASTAGGPYEQYF
.,.,TRBV20-1,TRBJ1-1,TGCAGTGCTAGAGGGGCAACTGAAGCTTTCTTT,CSARGATEAFF
.,.,TRBV6-5,TRBJ1-1,TGTGCCAGCAGTCCCTTTCGGACAGCAAACACTGAAGCTTTCTTT,CASSPFRTANTEAFF
.,TRBD2,TRBV27,TRBJ2-7,TGTGCCAGCAGTTTAGGCGGGAGGACTAACTCCGAGCAGTACTTC,CASSLGGRTNSEQYF
.,TRBD1,TRBV5-1,TRBJ1-2,TGCGCCAGCAGCTTTACAGGGGGCGCGGACTATGGCTACACCTTC,CASSFTGGADYGYTF
.,.,TRBV6-6,TRBJ2-1,TGTGCCAGCAGTTACTCGAGGTCGGGGGGCTGGGAGCAGTTCTTC,CASSYSRSGGWEQFF
.,TRBD2,TRBV20-1,TRBJ2-5,TGCAGTGCTAGTAATCGACTAGCGGGAGGGCCGGAGACCCAGTACTTC,CSASNRLAGGPETQYF
.,TRBD2,TRBV18,TRBJ2-7,TGTGCCAGCTCATCCGACTTAGGACTAGCGGGAGCCCACGAGCAGTACTTC,CASSSDLGLAGAHEQYF
once,.,TRBV27,TRBJ1-5,TGTGCCAGCAGTTTATTCGGATCAGGGAACAATCAGCCCCAGCATTTT,CASSLFGSGNNQPQHF
.,TRBD2,TRBV5-1,TRBJ2-3,TGCGCCAGCAGCTTGGGATTTAGCGGGAGTTCAGATACGCAGTATTTT,CASSLGFSGSSDTQYF
.,TRBD2,TRBV10-2,TRBJ2-5,TGCGCCAGCCGGACTAGCGGCCAAGAGACCCAGTACTTC,CASRTSGQETQYF
.,TRBD1,TRBV3-1/TRBV3-2,TRBJ2-5,TGTGCCAGCAGCCCCGGAACAGGGGCTCCCTACCAAGAGACCCAGTACTTC,CASSPGTGAPYQETQYF
.,TRBD2,TRBV11-2,TRBJ2-7,TGTGCCAGCAGCTTAGGACTAGCTTTAACCTACGAGCAGTACTTC,CASSLGLALTYEQYF
.,.,TRBV28,TRBJ2-1,TGTGCCACAAACACAGGGTTTGGCCAGTTCTTC,CATNTGFGQFF
.,.,TRBV7-2,TRBJ2-7,TGTGCCAGCAGTCAGGGACTCCCTCACGAGCAGTACTTC,CASSQGLPHEQYF
few,TRBD1,TRBV5-1,TRBJ1-5,TGCGCCAGCAGGGAGGGGACAGGGACTCCCGATCAGCCCCAGCATTTT,CASREGTGTPDQPQHF
.,.,TRBV18,TRBJ2-3,TGTGCCAGCTCACCACAGGACTTTCCAGATACGCAGTATTTT,CASSPQDFPDTQYF
.,TRBD2,TRBV11-2,TRBJ2-1,TGTGCCAGCAGCTTAGATTTTTCTAGCGGGAGGGCCAATGAGCAGTTCTTC,CASSLDFSSGRANEQFF
.,.,TRBV19,TRBJ1-5,TGTGCCAGTAGCTCAGGGGTTCACAATCAGCCCCAGCATTTT,CASSSGVHNQPQHF
.,.,TRBV24-1,TRBJ2-3,TGTGCCACCAGTGAGGGTCACACTCGGGGAATGGCGCAGTATTTT,CATSEGHTRGMAQYF
.,TRBD2,TRBV3-1/TRBV3-2,TRBJ2-2,TGTGCCAGCAGTCCTAGCGGGACTAACACCGGGGAGCTGTTTTTT,CASSPSGTNTGELFF
.,TRBD2,TRBV7-6,TRBJ2-7,TGTGCCAGCAGCTTCGGGACTAGCGCGGCCTACGAGCAGTACTTC,CASSFGTSAAYEQYF
once,.,TRBV18,TRBJ2-7,TGTGCCAGCTCACCGGGCAACTCCTACGAGCAGTACTTC,CASSPGNSYEQYF
.,TRBD2,TRBV6-5,TRBJ2-7,TGTGCCAGCAGTCGGACTAGCCGAGCCTACGAGCAGTACTTC,CASSRTSRAYEQYF
few,.,TRBV19,TRBJ1-2,TGTGCCAGTAGTATAGCCGGGGCCACAGGGACCTATGGCTACACCTTC,CASSIAGATGTYGYTF
.,TRBD1,TRBV28,TRBJ2-7,TGTGCCAGCAGTTCTAGGACAGGGGGCGATTTTTACGAGCAGTACTTC,CASSSRTGGDFYEQYF
.,.,TRBV10-3,TRBJ1-3,TGTGCCATCAGTGGTGGCGGAAACACCATATATTTT,CAISGGGNTIYF
.,TRBD1,TRBV5-4,TRBJ2-3,TGTGCCAGCAGCTTACAGGGGAGCACAGATACGCAGTATTTT,CASSLQGSTDTQYF